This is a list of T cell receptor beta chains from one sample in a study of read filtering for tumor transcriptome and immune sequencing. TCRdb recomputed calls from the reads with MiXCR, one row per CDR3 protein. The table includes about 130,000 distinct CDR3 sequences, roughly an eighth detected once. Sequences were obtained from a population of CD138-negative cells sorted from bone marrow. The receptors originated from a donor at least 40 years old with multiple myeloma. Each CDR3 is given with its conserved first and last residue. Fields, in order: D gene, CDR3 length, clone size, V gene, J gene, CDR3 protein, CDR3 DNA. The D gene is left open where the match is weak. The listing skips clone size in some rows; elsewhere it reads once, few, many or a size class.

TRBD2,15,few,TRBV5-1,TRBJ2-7,CASSPSGSLSYEQYF,TGCGCCAGCAGTCCTAGCGGGAGCCTCTCCTACGAGCAGTACTTC
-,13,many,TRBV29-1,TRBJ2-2,CSVEDRTTGELFF,TGCAGCGTTGAAGATCGTACGACCGGGGAGCTGTTTTTT
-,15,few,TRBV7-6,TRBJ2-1,CASSLEGLPYGEQFF,TGTGCCAGCAGCTTAGAAGGCCTACCCTACGGTGAGCAGTTCTTC
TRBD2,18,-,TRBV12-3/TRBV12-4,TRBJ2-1,CASSFPPIRREFHNEQFF,TGTGCCAGCAGTTTCCCACCCATTCGGCGGGAGTTCCACAATGAGCAGTTCTTC
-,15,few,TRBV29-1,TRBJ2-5,CSVEVRARVGETQYF,TGCAGCGTTGAAGTTAGGGCCCGGGTTGGAGAGACCCAGTACTTC
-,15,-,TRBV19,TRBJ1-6,CASSPRPGMDLPLHF,TGTGCCAGTAGTCCCCGACCGGGCATGGATTTACCCCTCCACTTT
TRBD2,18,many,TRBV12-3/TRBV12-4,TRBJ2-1,CASSLSTSGRAFVSEQFF,TGTGCCAGCAGTTTGTCGACTAGCGGGAGGGCCTTCGTCTCTGAGCAGTTCTTC
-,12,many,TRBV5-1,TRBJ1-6,CASSLGNPPLHF,TGCGCCAGCAGCTTGGGTAATCCACCCCTCCACTTT
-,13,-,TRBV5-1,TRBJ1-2,CASSLGSSAGYTF,TGCGCCAGCAGCTTGGGCAGTTCCGCTGGCTACACCTTC
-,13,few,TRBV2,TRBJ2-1,CASTRAPGYEQFF,TGTGCCAGCACCCGGGCCCCAGGCTATGAGCAGTTCTTC